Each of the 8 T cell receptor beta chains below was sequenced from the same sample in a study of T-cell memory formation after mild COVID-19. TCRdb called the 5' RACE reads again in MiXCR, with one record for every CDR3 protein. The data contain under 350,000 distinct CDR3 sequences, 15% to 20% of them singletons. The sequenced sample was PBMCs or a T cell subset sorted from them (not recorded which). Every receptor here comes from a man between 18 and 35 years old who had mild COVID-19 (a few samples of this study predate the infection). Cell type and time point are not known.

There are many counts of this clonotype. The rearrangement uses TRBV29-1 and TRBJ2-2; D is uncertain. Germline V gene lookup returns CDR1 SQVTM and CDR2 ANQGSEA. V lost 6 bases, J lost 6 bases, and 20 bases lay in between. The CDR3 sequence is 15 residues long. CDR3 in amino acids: CSVLDSFGIAGELFF. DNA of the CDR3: TGCAGCGTATTAGACTCTTTTGGGATTGCCGGGGAGCTGTTTTTT.

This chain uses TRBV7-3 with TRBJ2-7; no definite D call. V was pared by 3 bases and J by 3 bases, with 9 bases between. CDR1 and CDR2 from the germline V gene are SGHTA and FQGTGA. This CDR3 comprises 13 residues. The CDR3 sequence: CASSLDPRYEQYF. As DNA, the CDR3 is TGTGCCAGCAGCTTGGACCCCCGCTACGAGCAGTACTTC.

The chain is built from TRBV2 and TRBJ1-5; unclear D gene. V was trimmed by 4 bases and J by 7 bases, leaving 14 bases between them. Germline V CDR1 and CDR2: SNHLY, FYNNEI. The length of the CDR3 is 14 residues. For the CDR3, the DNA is TGTGCCAGCAGTGCCGTTCTGGGTCGCCAGCCCCAGCATTTT. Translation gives CASSAVLGRQPQHF.

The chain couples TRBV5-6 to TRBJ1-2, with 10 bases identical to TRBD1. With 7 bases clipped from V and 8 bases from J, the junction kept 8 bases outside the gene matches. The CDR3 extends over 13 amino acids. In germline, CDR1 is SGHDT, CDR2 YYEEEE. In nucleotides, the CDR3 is TGTGCCAGCCGAAGGACAGGGGGAGAGGGCTACACCTTC. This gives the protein CASRRTGGEGYTF. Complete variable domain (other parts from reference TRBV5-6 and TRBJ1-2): DAGVTQSPTHLIKTRGQQVTLRCSPKSGHDTVSWYQQALGQGPQFIFQYYEEEERQRGNFPDRFSGHQFPNYSSELNVNALLLGDSALYLCASRRTGGEGYTFGSGTRLTVV.

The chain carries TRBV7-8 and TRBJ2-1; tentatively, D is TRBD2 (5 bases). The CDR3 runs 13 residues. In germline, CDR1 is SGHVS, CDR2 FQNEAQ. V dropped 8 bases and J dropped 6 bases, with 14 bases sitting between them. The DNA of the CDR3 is TGTGCCAGCGGACGGGGAACTTCCAATGAGCAGTTCTTC. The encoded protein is CASGRGTSNEQFF. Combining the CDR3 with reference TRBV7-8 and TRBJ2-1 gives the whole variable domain GAGVSQSPRYKVAKRGQDVALRCDPISGHVSLFWYQQALGQGPEFLTYFQNEAQLDKSGLPSDRFFAERPEGSVSTLKIQRTQQEDSAVYLCASGRGTSNEQFFGPGTRLTVL.

The CDR3 here is CASSSIYEQYV. The DNA of the CDR3 is TGTGCCAGCTCCTCGATTTACGAGCAGTACGTC. V usage is TRBV28 and J usage is TRBJ2-7; D is unclear. Germline-derived CDR1 and CDR2 are MDHEN and SYDVKM. The CDR3 loop spans 11 amino acids. The V gene lost 8 bases and the J gene lost 4 bases, with 9 bases spanning the gap.

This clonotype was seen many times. The CDR3 nucleotides read TGTGCCAGCAGCCAACATAGCGGGGGGATCTACGAGCAGTACTTC. Its translation is CASSQHSGGIYEQYF. The V and J genes are TRBV5-4 and TRBJ2-7, with TRBD2 matching over 10 bases. This CDR3 is built from 15 residues. The V segment lost 4 bases and the J segment 3 bases; nucleotides outside the gene matches: 7. Germline CDR1 SGHNT, CDR2 YYREEE (reference sequence).

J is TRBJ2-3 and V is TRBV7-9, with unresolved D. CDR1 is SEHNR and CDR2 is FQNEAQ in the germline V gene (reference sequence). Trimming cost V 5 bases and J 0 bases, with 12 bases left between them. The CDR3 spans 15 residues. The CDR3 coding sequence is TGTGCCAGCAGCCGAGACATTACTAGCACAGATACGCAGTATTTT. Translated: CASSRDITSTDTQYF. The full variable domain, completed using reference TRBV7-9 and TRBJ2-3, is DTGVSQNPRHKITKRGQNVTFRCDPISEHNRLYWYRQTLGQGPEFLTYFQNEAQLEKSRLLSDRFSAERPKGSFSTLEIQRTEQGDSAMYLCASSRDITSTDTQYFGPGTRLTVL.